This is a list of T cell receptor beta chains from one sample in a study of T and B cells in COVID-19 patients. TCRdb recomputed calls from the multiplex PCR reads with MiXCR, one row per CDR3 protein. Here the sample spans 6,000 or so distinct CDR3 sequences, roughly a quarter being singletons. Input material: blood. The receptors were gathered from a human donor with active COVID-19. The CDR3 runs from the conserved cysteine through the conserved F or W. The D gene is left open where the match is weak. Not every row has a clone size; where given, it reads once, few, many or a size class.

>medium-sized|TRBV18|TRBD2|TRBJ2-1
CASSPSGRGYNEQFF
TGTGCCAGCTCACCCAGCGGGAGGGGTTACAATGAGCAGTTCTTC
>medium-sized|TRBV6-2/TRBV6-3|TRBD2|TRBJ2-1
CASTPGGAGGEQFF
TGTGCCAGCACCCCCGGGGGAGCGGGAGGTGAGCAGTTCTTC
>medium-sized|TRBV19|TRBD1|TRBJ1-1
CASSIPGTGGEAFF
TGTGCCAGTAGTATTCCCGGGACAGGGGGTGAAGCTTTCTTT
>medium-sized|TRBV19|TRBD2|TRBJ2-2
CASSIRGLAGVTGELFF
TGTGCCAGTAGTATCCGGGGACTAGCGGGAGTCACCGGGGAGCTGTTTTTT
>medium-sized|TRBV13|-|TRBJ2-3
CASSRSGVPDTQYF
TGTGCCAGCAGCCGTTCTGGGGTCCCAGATACGCAGTATTTT
>medium-sized|TRBV19|-|TRBJ2-6
CASSIGTGTGANVLTF
TGTGCCAGTAGTATAGGGACCGGGACTGGGGCCAACGTCCTGACTTTC
>-|TRBV14|TRBD1|TRBJ2-5
CASSLGQFWETQYF
TGTGCCAGCAGCCTGGGACAGTTTTGGGAGACCCAGTACTTC
>-|TRBV28|-|TRBJ2-2
CASSSMRDLTGELFF
TGTGCCAGCAGTTCCATGAGGGACCTCACCGGGGAGCTGTTTTTT
>medium-sized|TRBV29-1|-|TRBJ1-1
CSVVGDGAEAFF
TGCAGCGTTGTAGGGGACGGAGCTGAAGCTTTCTTT
>medium-sized|TRBV6-2/TRBV6-3|TRBD2|TRBJ2-1
CASSYLAGAGDEQFF
TGTGCCAGCAGTTACCTAGCGGGAGCGGGGGATGAGCAGTTCTTC
>medium-sized|TRBV6-2/TRBV6-3|TRBD1|TRBJ2-5
CASTETGTPQETQYF
TGTGCCAGCACCGAGACAGGGACCCCCCAGGAGACCCAGTACTTC
>medium-sized|TRBV29-1|TRBD1|TRBJ1-2
CSVEEAQGAQGYTF
TGCAGCGTTGAAGAGGCACAGGGGGCGCAGGGCTACACCTTC
>many|TRBV5-4|TRBD1|TRBJ1-2
CASTFYQGEFGYTF
TGTGCCAGCACCTTTTACCAGGGGGAGTTCGGCTACACCTTC
>medium-sized|TRBV27|TRBD1|TRBJ1-5
CASSMTGVDQPQHF
TGTGCCAGCAGCATGACAGGGGTTGATCAGCCCCAGCATTTT
>few|TRBV7-9|-|TRBJ1-4
CASAVGEKLFF
TGTGCCAGCGCTGTAGGGGAAAAACTGTTTTTT
>-|TRBV12-3/TRBV12-4|TRBD2|TRBJ2-7
CASTGTSGSWAYEQYF
TGTGCCAGCACCGGGACTAGCGGGAGTTGGGCCTACGAGCAGTACTTC
>-|TRBV5-1|TRBD1|TRBJ2-3
CASGTGVGTQYF
TGCGCCAGCGGGACAGGGGTGGGTACGCAGTATTTT
>few|TRBV7-9|-|TRBJ2-2
CASIQEGGVTGELFF
TGTGCCAGCATCCAGGAAGGAGGGGTCACCGGGGAGCTGTTTTTT
>medium-sized|TRBV6-2/TRBV6-3|-|TRBJ2-6
CASWDGASGANVLTF
TGTGCCAGCTGGGATGGGGCCTCTGGGGCCAACGTCCTGACTTTC
>medium-sized|TRBV27|-|TRBJ2-7
CASSLSPRSYEQYF
TGTGCCAGCAGTTTATCCCCGAGGTCCTACGAGCAGTACTTC
>medium-sized|TRBV7-2|TRBD2|TRBJ2-3
CASSWSGTKMDTQYF
TGTGCCAGCAGCTGGAGCGGGACTAAGATGGATACGCAGTATTTT
>-|TRBV6-6|-|TRBJ1-5
CASSYHSGHNSNQPQHF
TGTGCCAGCAGTTACCACAGCGGACATAATAGCAATCAGCCCCAGCATTTT
>-|TRBV6-6|TRBD2|TRBJ2-7
CASSGGTSSYEQYF
TGTGCCAGCAGTGGCGGGACTAGCTCCTACGAGCAGTACTTC
>medium-sized|TRBV11-1|-|TRBJ2-5
CASSLGDSWAETQYF
TGTGCCAGCAGCTTAGGGGACTCCTGGGCGGAGACCCAGTACTTC
>medium-sized|TRBV12-3/TRBV12-4|TRBD2|TRBJ2-7
CASSYGTKTYEQYF
TGTGCCAGCAGTTATGGGACTAAAACGTACGAGCAGTACTTC
>-|TRBV24-1|TRBD1|TRBJ1-1
CATSVGGFDTEAFF
TGTGCCACCAGTGTAGGGGGCTTCGACACTGAAGCTTTCTTT
>medium-sized|TRBV6-2/TRBV6-3|TRBD2|TRBJ2-1
CASSWREKGEQFF
TGTGCCAGCAGTTGGCGGGAGAAAGGTGAGCAGTTCTTC
>medium-sized|TRBV7-6|-|TRBJ1-3
CASSPKGHHSGNTIYF
TGTGCCAGCAGCCCAAAGGGACACCACTCTGGAAACACCATATATTTT
>-|TRBV5-4|TRBD2|TRBJ2-5
CASSLVPSGAIETQYF
TGTGCCAGCAGCTTGGTCCCAAGCGGGGCGATAGAGACCCAGTACTTC
>few|TRBV7-9|-|TRBJ2-3
CASSQGGPGSTDTQYF
TGTGCCAGCAGCCAGGGGGGCCCAGGGAGCACAGATACGCAGTATTTT
>few|TRBV20-1|-|TRBJ2-1
CSASDVDSYNEQFF
TGCAGTGCTAGTGACGTGGATTCCTACAATGAGCAGTTCTTC
>medium-sized|TRBV5-4|-|TRBJ2-1
CASSRTQGEQFF
TGTGCCAGCAGCAGAACCCAGGGTGAGCAGTTCTTC
>-|TRBV11-1|-|TRBJ2-2
CASSLDLQINTGELFF
TGTGCCAGCAGCTTAGATCTCCAGATAAACACCGGGGAGCTGTTTTTT
>medium-sized|TRBV6-1|-|TRBJ2-7
CASSEFRVSSYEQYF
TGTGCCAGCAGTGAGTTTCGGGTTAGCTCCTACGAGCAGTACTTC
>-|TRBV20-1|TRBD2|TRBJ2-5
CSASAGTSQETQYF
TGCAGTGCTAGTGCCGGGACTAGCCAAGAGACCCAGTACTTC
>medium-sized|TRBV6-4|-|TRBJ2-1
CASSEARGSVQFF
TGTGCCAGCAGTGAAGCCAGGGGATCTGTGCAGTTCTTC
>few|TRBV4-3|-|TRBJ2-7
CASSQDTLSGLQYF
TGCGCCAGCAGCCAAGATACACTATCCGGTTTGCAGTACTTC
>-|TRBV24-1|-|TRBJ1-2
CATRGSAADGYTF
TGTGCCACCAGGGGCTCGGCAGCGGATGGCTACACCTTC
>-|TRBV12-3/TRBV12-4|TRBD1|TRBJ1-1
CASRVSGGTEAFF
TGTGCCAGCAGAGTATCAGGGGGCACTGAAGCTTTCTTT
>medium-sized|TRBV7-2|-|TRBJ2-7
CASSPVSYEQYF
TGTGCCAGCAGCCCCGTTTCCTACGAGCAGTACTTC
>medium-sized|TRBV18|-|TRBJ2-5
CASSPRGAAQETQYF
TGTGCCAGCTCACCCCGTGGGGCTGCCCAAGAGACCCAGTACTTC
>medium-sized|TRBV24-1|-|TRBJ2-3
CATSDVGAGGTDTQYF
TGTGCCACCAGTGACGTTGGAGCCGGGGGCACAGATACGCAGTATTTT
>-|TRBV7-3|TRBD1|TRBJ2-2
CASSSWGQGSGELFF
TGTGCCAGCAGCTCCTGGGGACAGGGTTCCGGGGAGCTGTTTTTT
>-|TRBV5-6|-|TRBJ1-3
CASSSSLPRNTIYF
TGTGCCAGCAGCTCAAGCCTACCCCGCAACACCATATATTTT
>medium-sized|TRBV15|-|TRBJ1-1
CATSPYGTEAFF
TGTGCCACCAGCCCTTACGGGACTGAAGCTTTCTTT
>-|TRBV4-2|-|TRBJ1-3
CASSQRRGRNTIYF
TGTGCCAGCAGCCAGAGGAGGGGCCGAAACACCATATATTTT
>medium-sized|TRBV19|TRBD2|TRBJ2-1
CASRPGLAPVINEQFF
TGTGCCAGTAGACCGGGACTAGCGCCCGTAATCAATGAGCAGTTCTTC
>-|TRBV19|TRBD2|TRBJ2-2
CASSSGLAVNTGELFF
TGTGCCAGTAGTTCGGGACTAGCGGTTAACACCGGGGAGCTGTTTTTT
>medium-sized|TRBV6-5|-|TRBJ1-6
CASSRQQGLYNSPLHF
TGTGCCAGCAGTCGACAACAAGGGTTATATAATTCACCCCTCCACTTT
>-|TRBV6-2/TRBV6-3|TRBD1|TRBJ1-5
CASKLQGANQPQHF
TGTGCCAGCAAATTACAGGGGGCGAATCAGCCCCAGCATTTT
>few|TRBV12-3/TRBV12-4|TRBD2|TRBJ2-3
CASSPGLARTQYF
TGTGCCAGCAGTCCCGGACTAGCTCGAACGCAGTATTTT
>-|TRBV10-3|-|TRBJ1-5
CAIGEGISNQPQHF
TGTGCCATCGGAGAGGGGATCAGCAATCAGCCCCAGCATTTT
>-|TRBV5-6|-|TRBJ2-3
CASSFKGSSTDTQYF
TGCGCCAGCAGCTTTAAGGGATCTAGCACAGATACGCAGTATTTT
>medium-sized|TRBV18|-|TRBJ1-1
CASSLTSMNTEAFF
TGTGCCAGCTCCCTAACGTCTATGAACACTGAAGCTTTCTTT
>-|TRBV12-3/TRBV12-4|TRBD1|TRBJ1-2
CASRDSGTGGGYTF
TGTGCCAGCAGGGATTCCGGGACAGGGGGCGGCTACACCTTC
>many|TRBV7-2|-|TRBJ2-3
CASSLAGGRKVDTQYF
TGTGCCAGCAGCTTAGCTGGGGGGCGTAAGGTGGATACGCAGTATTTT